A single sample is the source of the 13 T cell receptor beta chains below, sequenced in a study of cytomegalovirus exposure and HLA in healthy donors (dated by TCRdb to about 2017). The library came from the immunoSEQ multiplex PCR assay. TCRdb's version of the immuneACCESS table is confined to in-frame rearrangements and falls short of the full clone set. An unresolved V gene accounts for under half of the shortfall where checked; the remainder is of unknown origin. This sample holds roughly 120,000 clones; roughly 90% were observed only once. The biggest ten clones account for 6% to 7% of the sample. What was sequenced was PBMCs. These TCRs come from a woman between 18 and 29 years old in good health and CMV-seropositive.

The V gene is TRBV4-3, the J gene TRBJ2-3; D may be TRBD2 (6 bases). The length of the CDR3 is 13 residues. Trimming shortened V by 4 bases and J by 6 bases, and 11 bases separated the two germline ends. Germline lookup yields CDR1 LGHNA and CDR2 YSLEER. Here the CDR3 DNA reads TGCGCCAGCAGCCGTAGCAGCGGGGATACGCAGTATTTT. Translating it yields CASSRSSGDTQYF.

The chain uses TRBV25-1 and TRBJ2-7; D perhaps matches TRBD2 (5 bases). V was trimmed by 1 base and J by 0 bases, leaving 13 bases between them. From germline, CDR1 is MGHDK and CDR2 SYGVNS. CDR3 length equals 16 residues. The DNA for the CDR3 is TGTGCCAGCAGTGAATGGCGGTCGGGGAGCTCCTACGAGCAGTACTTC. Protein: CASSEWRSGSSYEQYF.

The chain carries TRBV4-2 and TRBJ2-2, with 7 nucleotides matching TRBD1. The CDR3 has 15 residues. V dropped 4 bases and J dropped 4; count of bases not matched to a gene: 6. The V gene's germline CDR1 is LGHNA and CDR2 YNFKEQ. The CDR3 spells CASSPGQFLTGELFF. The CDR3 DNA reads TGTGCCAGCAGCCCGGGACAGTTTCTCACCGGGGAGCTGTTTTTT.

The chain combines TRBV19 with TRBJ1-2; 9 bases map to TRBD1. The CDR3 is 12 amino acids. The ends lost 10 bases at V and 8 bases at J; junction bases unmatched: 8. Germline CDR1 reads LNHDA; CDR2 reads SQIVND (reference sequence). The CDR3 DNA sequence: TGTGCCACCGGGGACAGGGCGGGGGGCTACACCTTC. It yields the protein CATGDRAGGYTF.

This chain uses TRBV4-3 with TRBJ1-3; a weak D match, TRBD1 (6 bases). This CDR3 contains 16 residues. Germline V gene lookup returns CDR1 LGHNA and CDR2 YSLEER. V lost 4 bases to trimming and J lost 2 bases, with 15 bases between them. For the CDR3, the DNA is TGCGCCAGCAGCCCATCATTCCACAGGGCTGGAAACACCATATATTTT. Translated: CASSPSFHRAGNTIYF.

The rearrangement uses TRBV5-8 and TRBJ1-5, with 7 bases fitting TRBD1. Germline V CDR1 and CDR2: SGHTS, YDEGEE. The CDR3 extends over 15 amino acids. V shed 2 bases and J 4 bases; nucleotides not matched to a gene: 6. The CDR3 sequence is CASSFGDRVNQPQHF. DNA for the CDR3: TGTGCCAGCAGCTTTGGGGACAGAGTAAATCAGCCCCAGCATTTT.

The V gene is TRBV7-9, the J gene TRBJ2-6, with 10 positions matching TRBD2. Germline assignment: CDR1 SEHNR and CDR2 FQNEAQ (reference sequence). The CDR3 has 17 amino acids. V dropped 2 bases and J dropped 0; count of bases not matched to a gene: 1. The CDR3 DNA is TGTGCCAGCAGCTTACCTAGCGGGAGCTCTGGGGCCAACGTCCTGACTTTC. This codes for CASSLPSGSSGANVLTF.

The chain has TRBV27 and TRBJ2-1; unclear D gene. This CDR3 spans 17 amino acids. Trimming removed 1 base at V and 0 bases at J, with 13 bases between. Germline V gives CDR1 MNHEY, CDR2 SMNVEV (reference sequence). The CDR3 DNA reads as TGTGCCAGCAGTTTATTAAGTGCTTTCAGCTCCTACAATGAGCAGTTCTTC. This translates into CASSLLSAFSSYNEQFF.

The chain joins TRBV9 to TRBJ2-2, with TRBD2 matching over 7 bases. J lost 6 bases, V lost 6 bases, and 11 bases had no gene match. This CDR3 has 15 amino acids. In germline, CDR1 is SGDLS, CDR2 YYNGEE. CDR3 region: CASMGGSSPPGELFF. CDR3 nucleotides: TGTGCCAGCATGGGCGGGAGCAGTCCCCCCGGGGAGCTGTTTTTT.

V gene TRBV28 combines with J gene TRBJ2-1; D call uncertain. The CDR3 has 12 amino acids. The germline V and J ends were trimmed by 1 base and 7 bases, with 5 bases remaining between them. The V gene's germline CDR1 is MDHEN and CDR2 SYDVKM. The CDR3 loop is CASSLSRNEQFF. The CDR3 bases are TGTGCCAGCAGTTTATCGAGAAATGAGCAGTTCTTC.

The J gene is TRBJ2-7, the V gene TRBV14, with 10 bases identical to TRBD1. Looked up from germline, CDR1 is SGHDN and CDR2 is FVKESK. J gave up 5 bases and V 0 bases, and 4 bases lay outside the gene matches. This CDR3 contains 15 residues. The CDR3 DNA reads TGTGCCAGCAGCCAAGAGGGACAGGGGTTCCACGAGCAGTACTTC. Protein product: CASSQEGQGFHEQYF.

The gene calls are TRBV29-1 and TRBJ2-7; D perhaps matches TRBD1 (6 bases). The CDR3 runs 15 residues. CDR1 and CDR2 from the germline V gene are SQVTM and ANQGSEA. Trimming took off 4 bases at V and 1 base at J, with 17 bases between the two ends. The CDR3 reads CSVADGRGRSYEQYF. CDR3 DNA sequence: TGCAGCGTTGCCGACGGCAGGGGAAGGTCCTACGAGCAGTACTTC.

The chain employs TRBV7-9 and TRBJ2-3; 8 bases fit TRBD1. The CDR3 has 15 residues. Losses at the gene ends were 4 bases for V and 2 bases for J; bases not matched to a gene: 5. The V gene's germline CDR1 is SEHNR and CDR2 FQNEAQ (reference sequence). CDR3 protein: CASSSRTGTTDTQYF. Here the CDR3 DNA reads TGTGCCAGCAGCTCACGGACAGGGACCACAGATACGCAGTATTTT. Drawing the rest from reference TRBV7-9 and TRBJ2-3, the complete variable domain is DTGVSQNPRHKITKRGQNVTFRCDPISEHNRLYWYRQTLGQGPEFLTYFQNEAQLEKSRLLSDRFSAERPKGSFSTLEIQRTEQGDSAMYLCASSSRTGTTDTQYFGPGTRLTVL.